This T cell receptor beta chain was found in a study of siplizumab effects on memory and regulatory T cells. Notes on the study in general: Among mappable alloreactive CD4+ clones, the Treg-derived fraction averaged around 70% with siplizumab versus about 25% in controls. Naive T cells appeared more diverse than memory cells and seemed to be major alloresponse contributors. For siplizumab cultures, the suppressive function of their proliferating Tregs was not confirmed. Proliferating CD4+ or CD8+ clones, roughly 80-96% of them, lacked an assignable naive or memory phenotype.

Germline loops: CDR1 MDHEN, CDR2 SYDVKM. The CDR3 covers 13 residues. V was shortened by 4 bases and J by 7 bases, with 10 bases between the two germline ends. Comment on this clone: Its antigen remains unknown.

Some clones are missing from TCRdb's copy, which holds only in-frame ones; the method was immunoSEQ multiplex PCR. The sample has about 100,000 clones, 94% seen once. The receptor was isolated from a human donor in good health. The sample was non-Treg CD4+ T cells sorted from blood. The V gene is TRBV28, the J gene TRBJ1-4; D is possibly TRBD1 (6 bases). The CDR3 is CASSSIQGEKLFF. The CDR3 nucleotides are TGTGCCAGCAGTTCGATACAGGGTGAAAAACTGTTTTTT.